This T cell receptor (beta chain) emerged from a study of blood T cell repertoires in COVID-19. Method: immunoSEQ multiplex PCR; TCRdb's copy keeps in-frame clones and lacks some. The sample comprises more than 200,000 clones, 85% to 90% of which are singletons, and under 3.5% rests with the top ten. Germline V gene sequence: CDR1 KGHSH, CDR2 LQKENI. The CDR3 is made up of 15 amino acids. J was trimmed by 2 bases and V by 2 bases; bases with no gene match: 4. The J gene is TRBJ2-7, the V gene TRBV18, with 9 bases matching TRBD2. Sequenced sample: peripheral blood. The sequence was collected from a man aged 30-40 years with COVID-19, enrolled during active disease. The CDR3 DNA reads TGTGCCAGCTCACCAATAGCGGGGGATACCTACGAGCAGTACTTC. Protein: CASSPIAGDTYEQYF.